Sequencing of this T cell receptor (beta chain) was carried out in a study of CD8+ T cells in alopecia areata (dated by TCRdb to 2016 to 2019). Context from the whole study: Treated patients were enrolled in an open-label pilot trial of oral tofacitinib, 5 to 10 mg twice daily, for moderate-to-severe alopecia areata. Tofacitinib was given for 6 to 18 months, followed by 6 months of follow-up off drug to assess delayed response and recurrence. RNA was extracted with the PAXgene miRNA kit for fixed scalp, the miRNeasy kit for PBMCs, and the RNeasy kit for mouse skin. High-throughput TCRbeta sequencing was used to examine T cell clonal expansion in alopecia areata in both the C3H/HeJ mouse model and human patients. Scalp clonality was compared across normal scalp (n=4), patchy alopecia areata scalp (n=8), and alopecia totalis/universalis scalp (n=8). Amplification of TCRbeta CDR3 regions was done by immunoSEQ multiplex PCR using 35 Vbeta forward primers and 13 Jbeta reverse primers. Biopsies were taken from tofacitinib-treated patients at baseline and at 4 and 24 weeks of treatment, and a later scalp biopsy was taken in several of the tofacitinib-treated patients. On the human side, TCRbeta sequencing was run on scalp tissue and on sorted CD4+ and CD8+ peripheral blood T cells from healthy controls and from alopecia areata patients with either patchy or totalis/universalis disease.

The V and J ends are trimmed by 3 bases and 4 bases, leaving 3 bases between them. Reading the germline V gene (reference sequence) gives CDR1 PRHDT and CDR2 FYEKMQ. The CDR3 contains 12 residues, cysteine and phenylalanine counted. Just the 36-base CDR3 DNA is kept, in frame starting at base 1. Receptors were amplified or captured by the immunoSEQ multiplex PCR assay. RNA was extracted from all samples and reverse transcribed into cDNA, which served as template for TCR sequencing. SuperScript III was used for first-strand cDNA synthesis, primed with a 2:1 mix of oligo-dT and random hexamers. A synthetic immune receptor repertoire was used to gauge amplification bias, and whatever bias remained was removed computationally. The study's own analysis went as follows. Raw reads were preprocessed to remove errors, and CDR3 was defined by IMGT conventions from the conserved cysteine to phenylalanine. Clonality was calculated as 1 minus Shannon entropy normalized by log2 of the number of productive unique TCRs. Whether scalp clones were CD4 or CD8 was inferred by matching scalp TCRbeta sequences against CD4 and CD8 repertoires sorted from blood. This is the immuneACCESS table as TCRdb keeps it, with only in-frame sequences that have V and J called. A part of the clones is gone; compared with another copy, unresolved V genes explain less than half, and the rest is unexplained. From that table come the V and J calls and clone size; the DNA was used to work out D and trimming. Recorded for this sample are about 150,000 clones; under 60% of them occurred a single time. The top ten constitute 15% to 20% of the sample.

General findings and caveats noted by the study authors: Shared TCR sequences between patients were less evident than in mice, which may be partly attributable to HLA diversity in the patient population. Unlike mouse skin, where gammadelta T cells dominate, normal human skin contains resident alphabeta T cells that get sequenced too, which complicates analysis of the scalp TCR repertoire. Compared with normal scalp, lesional scalp, particularly in alopecia totalis/universalis, had higher clonality and more expanded CD8+ clones, which suggests antigenic drive.

Details on this clone: Its antigen is currently not known. No base qualities exist here, and no much larger clone lies one base off it.

The time point label, as the study defines it: baseline before oral tofacitinib. From alopecia areata patients, peripheral blood was collected along with lesional scalp punch biopsies. PBMCs were isolated by density centrifugation and stained for CD3, CD4 and CD8, after which CD4+ and CD8+ T cells were sorted on a FACSAria. The clonotype originates from a human donor with alopecia areata. Source: CD8+ T cells sorted from blood, taken at week 0. Recombination linked TRBV13 to TRBJ2-2; no D gene is confidently identified. The nucleotide sequence is TGTGCCAGCAGCTTTCCCACCGGGGAGCTGTTTTTT. This translates into CASSFPTGELFF.